This entry lists 16 T cell receptor beta chains sequenced from one sample in a study of T cell responses to AZD1222 COVID-19 vaccine. Libraries were prepared by immunoSEQ multiplex PCR; TCRdb keeps only in-frame clonotypes and omits some of them. The profile covers tens of thousands of clones, with about 91% appearing a single time and 9.3% taken by the ten largest. Sequenced material: peripheral blood, taken 28 days after the second AZD1222 dose. The receptor set was obtained from an adult who received the AZD1222 COVID-19 vaccine.

The rearrangement joins TRBV2 to TRBJ2-1; D unclear. The CDR3 is 13 amino acids. Germline V gives CDR1 SNHLY, CDR2 FYNNEI. V was cut by 5 bases and J by 0 bases, with 5 bases left in between. Here the CDR3 reads CASSSSSYNEQFF. Written as DNA, the CDR3 is TGTGCCAGCAGTTCGAGCTCCTACAATGAGCAGTTCTTC.

This chain uses TRBV4-3 with TRBJ2-1; D gene unclear. V lost 0 bases and J lost 9, with 9 bases in between. CDR1 and CDR2 from the germline V gene are LGHNA and YSLEER. This CDR3 has 13 amino acids. For the CDR3, the DNA is TGCGCCAGCAGCCAAGATTGGTCGGGTGAGCAGTTCTTC. This encodes CASSQDWSGEQFF.

The chain employs TRBV18 and TRBJ2-5; no reliable D call. The CDR3 has 13 residues. V was clipped by 4 bases and J by 4 bases, with 10 bases between them. CDR1 and CDR2 from the germline V gene are KGHSH and LQKENI. The CDR3 region is CASSQVEGETQYF. As DNA, the CDR3 is TGTGCCAGCTCACAGGTTGAAGGAGAGACCCAGTACTTC.

The V call is TRBV12-3 or TRBV12-4, the J call TRBJ2-2, with D uncertain. The CDR3 covers 11 residues. V was shortened by 6 bases and J by 5 bases, with 4 bases between the two germline ends. CDR3 sequence (DNA): TGTGCCAGCAGAGGGACCGGGGAGCTGTTTTTT. Translating gives CASRGTGELFF.

V and J are TRBV27 and TRBJ2-3, with TRBD2 identical over 10 bases. The V gene's germline CDR1 is MNHEY and CDR2 SMNVEV (reference sequence). The trim removed 6 bases at V and 4 bases at J, leaving 7 bases unmatched. The CDR3 consists of 15 residues. CDR3 DNA sequence: TGTGCCAGCAGCTTTAGCGGGGGGACCCCAGATACGCAGTATTTT. This codes for CASSFSGGTPDTQYF.

The chain combines TRBV7-2 with TRBJ1-1; 9 bases line up with TRBD1. V lost 6 bases and J lost 5; bases outside the gene matches: 4. The CDR3 consists of 13 residues. The V gene's germline CDR1 is SGHTA and CDR2 FQGNSA. The CDR3 here is CASRPTGGTEAFF. The CDR3 DNA sequence: TGTGCCAGCAGGCCGACAGGGGGAACTGAAGCTTTCTTT.

The chain combines TRBV2 with TRBJ1-5; no clear D. The CDR3 has 17 residues. V shed 0 bases and J shed 0 bases, with 12 bases lying between them. Germline CDR1 and CDR2: SNHLY and FYNNEI. The CDR3 DNA follows: TGTGCCAGCAGTGAAGCGGGTGGGTCAGTTAGCAATCAGCCCCAGCATTTT. This translates into CASSEAGGSVSNQPQHF.

This clone was seen once. The rearrangement links TRBV7-9 to TRBJ2-2; a weak D match, TRBD2 (5 bases). Germline loops: CDR1 SEHNR, CDR2 FQNEAQ (reference sequence). The CDR3 is made up of 14 amino acids. V gave up 5 bases and J gave up 1 base, with 8 bases separating them. The CDR3 region has the DNA TGTGCCAGCAGCGACGCGGGGAACACCGGGGAGCTGTTTTTT. This gives the protein CASSDAGNTGELFF.

The chain has TRBV6-2 or TRBV6-3 and TRBJ2-5, with no clear D. Trimming took off 2 bases at V and 1 base at J, with 2 bases between the two ends. The CDR3 sequence is 12 residues long. Germline CDR1 reads MNHEY; CDR2 reads SVGEGT. CDR3 DNA sequence: TGTGCCAGCAGTTACATCCAAGAGACCCAGTACTTC. Translation: CASSYIQETQYF.

This chain uses TRBV6-2 or TRBV6-3 with TRBJ2-2; either TRBD1 or TRBD2 may fit D (5 bases each). The V gene lost 2 bases and the J gene lost 3 bases, with 13 bases spanning the gap. Germline V gene sequence: CDR1 MNHEY, CDR2 SVGEGT. The CDR3 has 16 amino acids. CDR3 bases: TGTGCCAGCAGTTACGTCGGGGCGGCGGACACCGGGGAGCTGTTTTTT. It is translated as CASSYVGAADTGELFF.

The chain combines TRBV5-4 with TRBJ2-5; D might be TRBD2 (5 bases). Trimming left V 2 bases short and J 5 bases short, with 16 bases between. Germline V gene lookup returns CDR1 SGHNT and CDR2 YYREEE (reference sequence). CDR3 length: 15 residues. This chain's CDR3 is CASSLPGPRGETQYF. CDR3 in DNA: TGTGCCAGCAGCTTACCCGGGCCAAGAGGGGAGACCCAGTACTTC.

The rearrangement links TRBV6-5 to TRBJ1-1, with D unresolved. The CDR3 covers 14 residues. Germline V gene sequence: CDR1 MNHEY, CDR2 SVGAGI. Trimming removed 6 bases at V and 2 bases at J, with 13 bases between. CDR3 region: CASRRDKPNTEAFF. CDR3 DNA: TGTGCCAGCAGACGCGACAAACCCAACACTGAAGCTTTCTTT.

The chain recombines TRBV5-1 with TRBJ1-4, with no clear D. This CDR3 spans 15 amino acids. V lost 0 bases, J lost 4 bases, and 10 bases lay in between. Germline lookup yields CDR1 SGHRS and CDR2 YFSETQ. The CDR3 DNA follows: TGCGCCAGCAGCTTGGTGTCAGCTGGTAATGAAAAACTGTTTTTT. Translating gives CASSLVSAGNEKLFF.

DNA of the CDR3: TGTGCCAGCAGTTTAAGCGGACAGGGGATCTTTGGCTACACCTTC. This translates into CASSLSGQGIFGYTF. J is TRBJ1-2 and V is TRBV28; TRBD1 matches 9 bases. Germline CDR1 and CDR2: MDHEN and SYDVKM. With V trimmed by 2 bases and J by 7 bases, 8 bases remained unmatched. There are 15 residues in the CDR3.

The CDR3 protein is CASSPQTVNTGELFF. The CDR3 bases are TGTGCCAGCAGCCCCCAGACGGTGAACACCGGGGAGCTGTTTTTT. The V and J genes are TRBV9 and TRBJ2-2; D is uncertain. The V gene lost 4 bases and the J gene lost 1 base, with 11 bases spanning the gap. CDR1 SGDLS and CDR2 YYNGEE come from the germline V gene. The CDR3 runs to 15 residues.

The chain carries TRBV9 and TRBJ1-6; D is undetermined. V was trimmed by 4 bases and J by 7 bases, leaving 15 bases between them. This CDR3 has 15 amino acids. Germline V CDR1 and CDR2: SGDLS, YYNGEE. CDR3 sequence (DNA): TGTGCCAGCAGCCCGAGTGGGCAGCGAAATTCACCCCTCCACTTT. Its protein is CASSPSGQRNSPLHF.